This T cell receptor (beta chain) was sequenced for a study of chemoradiotherapy in HPV16-positive cancers (dated by TCRdb to between 2021 and 2023). Describing the broader study: Functional T-cell assays on cells from a couple of HPV16-positive patients defined candidate HPV-specific T-cell clones and common TCR motifs. The candidate HPV-specific TCRs and motifs were subsequently tracked in TCR repertoires obtained from roughly 90 patients with HPV-related cancers. The study asked whether T-cell immunity to the HPV oncoproteins E6 and E7 changes during chemoradiotherapy and whether this immunity affects survival. Overall results and qualifications from the work: Improved recurrence-free survival in HPV16-positive patients was associated with expansion of HPV-responsive T cells during chemoradiotherapy. Expansion of candidate HPV-specific clones and E7-related TCR motifs was observed in the tumor microenvironment during treatment, whereas no such expansion was observed for non-HPV-specific T cells. The survival association was reported for HPV16-positive patients, and the functional definition of HPV-specific T cells was derived from only two HPV16-positive patients.

Library construction relied on the immunoSEQ multiplex PCR assay. TCRdb retrieved this table from immuneACCESS and kept in-frame rearrangements only. Not all clones are present; in checked studies, unresolved V genes account for under half, and no reason is known for the remainder. The sample records approximately 8,100 clones, around nine tenths of which are singletons. The biggest ten clones account for 11% to 15% of the sample. CDR1 MNHNS and CDR2 SASEGT are derived from the germline V gene. From the cysteine up to the phenylalanine, the CDR3 has a length of 16 residues. Just the 48-base CDR3 DNA is kept, in frame starting at base 1. V was cut back by 1 base and J by 1 base, leaving a gap of 12 bases between them. Turning to this clone: Its antigen remains unidentified. Qualities for individual bases were not recorded, and no much larger clone is one base off.

Repertoires were sampled repeatedly over the course of chemoradiotherapy so that clonal expansion in the tumor microenvironment could be followed. This receptor was obtained from a human donor with HPV-associated anogenital cancer. The sequence is built from TRBV6-1 and TRBJ2-3, and possibly TRBD2, on 6 matching bases. The material sequenced was blood, taken from a patient who underwent chemoradiotherapy. In nucleotide form, the sequence is TGTGCCAGCAGTGAAGTTAACGGAGGGGGCACAGATACGCAGTATTTT. Its protein product is CASSEVNGGGTDTQYF.